The 19 T cell receptor beta chains in this list originate from one sample, sequenced in a study of blood T cell repertoires in COVID-19. Sequencing used immunoSEQ multiplex PCR; TCRdb keeps in-frame clones, though not all of them. Found here are about 40,000 clones, roughly 88% of them singletons; the top ten hold about 2.1%. The sequenced sample was peripheral blood. All receptors derive from a human donor in a cohort sampled during active COVID-19.

J is TRBJ2-3 and V is TRBV28; TRBD2 matches 14 bases. CDR1 and CDR2 (germline): MDHEN, SYDVKM. The CDR3 has 16 amino acids. J was trimmed by 2 bases and V by 8 bases; bases with no gene match: 6. The CDR3 sequence is CASPPGLAGATDTQYF. Here the CDR3 DNA reads TGTGCCAGCCCCCCGGGACTAGCGGGGGCCACAGATACGCAGTATTTT.

Only a few counts were recorded for this clone. V usage is TRBV6-5 and J usage is TRBJ1-6, with 8 bases matching TRBD1. The germline V gene has CDR1 MNHEY and CDR2 SVGAGI. With V trimmed by 6 bases and J by 6 bases, 7 bases remained unmatched. This CDR3 comprises 15 residues. The CDR3 DNA is TGTGCCAGCAGCAAACCGGGACAGGTTAATTCACCCCTCCACTTT. Protein sequence: CASSKPGQVNSPLHF.

The chain links TRBV5-1 to TRBJ2-7; tentative D call: TRBD2 (6 bases). V lost 0 bases and J 1 base, leaving 11 bases between the germline ends. CDR3 length equals 15 residues. Germline CDR1 reads SGHRS; CDR2 reads YFSETQ. CDR3 loop: CASSLEGAGSYEQYF. In DNA, the CDR3 is TGCGCCAGCAGCTTGGAAGGCGCGGGATCCTACGAGCAGTACTTC.

This rearrangement joins TRBV27 to TRBJ2-7; 7 nucleotides agree with TRBD1. The germline CDR1 and CDR2 sequences are MNHEY and SMNVEV (reference sequence). The CDR3 covers 17 residues. The V gene end was trimmed by 3 bases and the J gene end by 0 bases; junction bases not matched to a gene: 11. CDR3 bases: TGTGCCAGCAGTTTGACTTCAGGGGGTCTGAACTCCTACGAGCAGTACTTC. It yields the protein CASSLTSGGLNSYEQYF.

The chain combines TRBV5-6 with TRBJ2-7; D remains unclear. The CDR3 is made up of 12 amino acids. Germline CDR1 SGHDT, CDR2 YYEEEE. Trimming took 0 bases from V and 5 from J, leaving 6 bases between them. The CDR3 DNA reads TGTGCCAGCAGCTTGGGTATCGACGAGCAGTACTTC. It specifies CASSLGIDEQYF. The variable domain in full, with the rest retrieved from reference TRBV5-6 and TRBJ2-7, is DAGVTQSPTHLIKTRGQQVTLRCSPKSGHDTVSWYQQALGQGPQFIFQYYEEEERQRGNFPDRFSGHQFPNYSSELNVNALLLGDSALYLCASSLGIDEQYFGPGTRLTVT.

The chain has TRBV5-1 and TRBJ2-2; 7 bases map to TRBD1. The V gene's germline CDR1 is SGHRS and CDR2 YFSETQ. CDR3 length equals 14 residues. The J segment lost 3 bases and the V segment lost 4 bases, leaving 3 bases of the junction unmatched. CDR3 sequence: CASSPGQDTGELFF. The CDR3 DNA sequence: TGCGCCAGCAGCCCAGGACAGGACACCGGGGAGCTGTTTTTT.

The chain couples TRBV5-1 to TRBJ2-7; the match to TRBD2 covers 11 bases. Germline lookup yields CDR1 SGHRS and CDR2 YFSETQ. The CDR3 extends over 16 amino acids. The ends lost 0 bases at V and 1 base at J; junction bases unmatched: 3. The CDR3 is CASSLGLAGPSYEQYF. In DNA form, the CDR3 reads TGCGCCAGCAGCTTGGGACTAGCGGGGCCTTCCTACGAGCAGTACTTC.

The J gene is TRBJ2-3, the V gene TRBV27, with D perhaps TRBD1 (6 bases). The CDR3 length is 14 residues. Germline V gene sequence: CDR1 MNHEY, CDR2 SMNVEV (reference sequence). The V gene lost 8 bases and the J gene lost 1 base, with 13 bases spanning the gap. CDR3 protein: CASGGRSGTDTQYF. Written as DNA, the CDR3 is TGTGCCAGCGGGGGCAGGAGCGGCACAGATACGCAGTATTTT.

This chain links TRBV5-4 with TRBJ1-6; D is unresolved. The germline CDR1 and CDR2 sequences are SGHNT and YYREEE (reference sequence). The CDR3 consists of 16 residues. Deletions cut 1 base from V and 7 bases from J, with 15 bases between. CDR3 coding DNA: TGTGCCAGCAGCTTGACGAGGGATCGGCTGAATTCACCCCTCCACTTT. It yields the protein CASSLTRDRLNSPLHF.

V is TRBV5-6 and J is TRBJ2-2; 7 bases map to TRBD1. The CDR3 is made up of 16 amino acids. The ends lost 2 bases at V and 5 bases at J; junction bases unmatched: 9. Germline CDR1 reads SGHDT; CDR2 reads YYEEEE. The CDR3 sequence is CASSLDRVTGTGELFF. The CDR3 DNA is TGTGCCAGCAGCTTAGACAGGGTAACGGGGACCGGGGAGCTGTTTTTT. The full variable domain, its missing parts supplied by reference TRBV5-6 and TRBJ2-2, is DAGVTQSPTHLIKTRGQQVTLRCSPKSGHDTVSWYQQALGQGPQFIFQYYEEEERQRGNFPDRFSGHQFPNYSSELNVNALLLGDSALYLCASSLDRVTGTGELFFGEGSRLTVL.

The rearrangement links TRBV10-3 to TRBJ2-3; no clear D. Germline CDR1 reads ENHRY; CDR2 reads SYGVKD. Deletions cut 2 bases from V and 6 bases from J, with 6 bases between. The CDR3 loop spans 12 amino acids. The CDR3 DNA sequence: TGTGCCATCAGTGAGCGGTGGGATACGCAGTATTTT. Its protein is CAISERWDTQYF.

This chain joins TRBV7-9 and TRBJ2-7, with D tentatively TRBD1 (5 bases). V shed 4 bases and J shed 6 bases, with 10 bases lying between them. This CDR3 has 12 residues. Germline CDR1 and CDR2: SEHNR and FQNEAQ (reference sequence). The DNA of the CDR3 is TGTGCCAGCAGCTGGACGCAGGGCGAGCAGTACTTC. It specifies CASSWTQGEQYF. Supplemented by reference TRBV7-9 and TRBJ2-7, the full variable domain reads DTGVSQNPRHKITKRGQNVTFRCDPISEHNRLYWYRQTLGQGPEFLTYFQNEAQLEKSRLLSDRFSAERPKGSFSTLEIQRTEQGDSAMYLCASSWTQGEQYFGPGTRLTVT.

This chain links TRBV2 with TRBJ2-7, with D maybe TRBD2 (7 bases). Germline CDR1 is SNHLY and CDR2 is FYNNEI. The CDR3 extends over 14 amino acids. Deletions cut 4 bases from V and 6 bases from J, with 16 bases between. The CDR3 DNA follows: TGTGCCAGCAGTGGGGGGGGACACCCCCTCGAGCAGTACTTC. It yields the protein CASSGGGHPLEQYF.

The chain links TRBV5-6 to TRBJ1-1; 7 bases agree with TRBD1. V dropped 0 bases and J dropped 1; count of bases not matched to a gene: 6. This CDR3 contains 16 residues. CDR1 SGHDT and CDR2 YYEEEE come from the germline V gene. The CDR3 region has the DNA TGTGCCAGCAGCTTGGTTGGGGACAGAGGGAACACTGAAGCTTTCTTT. It codes for CASSLVGDRGNTEAFF.

The chain combines TRBV20-1 with TRBJ1-4, with 8 bases lining up with TRBD1. The CDR3 covers 15 residues. The ends lost 3 bases at V and 8 bases at J; junction bases unmatched: 11. Germline V lookup: CDR1 DFQATT, CDR2 SNEGSKA (reference sequence). CDR3 region: CSASTFGRGQEKLFF. CDR3 nucleotide sequence: TGCAGTGCTAGTACTTTTGGCAGGGGGCAAGAAAAACTGTTTTTT.

The V call is TRBV7-2, the J call TRBJ2-2; a possible D gene is TRBD1 (6 bases). The germline V gene has CDR1 SGHTA and CDR2 FQGNSA. V lost 4 bases to trimming and J lost 8 bases, with 14 bases between them. The CDR3 sequence is 14 residues long. The CDR3 protein is CASSSGQQMGELFF. The CDR3 DNA sequence: TGTGCCAGCAGCTCAGGACAGCAGATGGGGGAGCTGTTTTTT.

The chain recombines TRBV18 with TRBJ2-7; TRBD1 matches at 8 bases. The CDR3 has 14 residues. The V segment lost 4 bases and the J segment 0 bases; nucleotides outside the gene matches: 2. Germline lookup yields CDR1 KGHSH and CDR2 LQKENI. The CDR3 DNA sequence: TGTGCCAGCTCACTGGACAGGGCCTCCTACGAGCAGTACTTC. It specifies CASSLDRASYEQYF.

The genes are TRBV28 and TRBJ2-3, with 7 nucleotides matching TRBD2. The V segment lost 5 bases and the J segment 1 base; nucleotides outside the gene matches: 12. This CDR3 region has 17 residues. Germline loops: CDR1 MDHEN, CDR2 SYDVKM. In DNA form, the CDR3 reads TGTGCCAGCAGTACTCTGGCTAGCGGTGATGGCACAGATACGCAGTATTTT. Translated: CASSTLASGDGTDTQYF. The full variable domain, with the rest looked up from reference TRBV28 and TRBJ2-3, is DVKVTQSSRYLVKRTGEKVFLECVQDMDHENMFWYRQDPGLGLRLIYFSYDVKMKEKGDIPEGYSVSREKKERFSLILESASTNQTSMYLCASSTLASGDGTDTQYFGPGTRLTVL.

The chain combines TRBV9 with TRBJ2-7; D possibly corresponds to TRBD1 (5 bases). CDR3 size: 14 residues. The ends were cut back, 0 bases at V and 5 bases at J, with 12 bases in the middle. Per germline, CDR1 SGDLS and CDR2 YYNGEE. The CDR3 loop reads CASSVEIGAHEQYF. CDR3 coding DNA: TGTGCCAGCAGCGTAGAGATAGGGGCCCACGAGCAGTACTTC.